This TCR beta chain was profiled in a study of shared T cell receptors in the human thymus. The assay was immunoSEQ multiplex PCR, and TCRdb's table has in-frame clones only and misses some. This sample has almost 550,000 clones; 78% occur once, and the top ten carry about 0.012%. CDR3 length: 14 residues. The trim removed 5 bases at V and 3 bases at J, leaving 7 bases unmatched. Germline V CDR1 and CDR2: SGHNT, YYREEE (reference sequence). The same data also went into a second study, on human thymus T cells. That work contributes: Healthy Finnish infants undergoing corrective surgery for congenital heart defects were used as donors. The thymus was resected at corrective cardiac surgery. Related reports documented highly overlapping thymic repertoires among unrelated individuals.

What was sequenced was thymocytes. The rearrangement uses TRBV5-4 and TRBJ1-2; 7 bases fit TRBD1. The origin of this receptor is a boy younger than two with a congenital heart defect. The CDR3, as DNA: TGTGCCAGCAGATCCTCGGGACAGTACTATGGCTACACCTTC. It is translated as CASRSSGQYYGYTF.